Listed here is a single T cell receptor beta chain. The PCR employed 60 Vbeta primers together with 13 Jbeta primers. This table comes from immunoSEQ multiplex PCR, and its TCRdb copy is limited to in-frame clones, with some not included. The table shows fewer than 250,000 clones, with over 65% occurring only once. The entry originates in a study of cytomegalovirus exposure and HLA in healthy donors. The germline V gene encodes CDR1 LNHDA and CDR2 SQIVND (reference sequence). Trimming took 6 bases from V and 3 from J; bases not matched to a gene: 7. This CDR3 contains 15 residues. The genes are TRBV19 and TRBJ2-2; 7 bases fit TRBD2. The sample comprised PBMCs. This sequence was found in a middle-aged man in good health and CMV-seropositive. CDR3 bases: TGTGCCAGTAGATGGGGGGGAAGGGACACCGGGGAGCTGTTTTTT. It specifies CASRWGGRDTGELFF.